These 30 T cell receptor beta chains share one sample of origin, sequenced in a study of blood T cell repertoires in COVID-19. Clones were read by immunoSEQ multiplex PCR, and TCRdb kept only the in-frame ones, dropping some. The table records 40,000 to 50,000 clones, 86% of them present only once. The sample taken for sequencing was peripheral blood. The receptors here all came from a woman of 80 years or more with acute or convalescent COVID-19.

The chain has TRBV12-3 or TRBV12-4 and TRBJ2-1; D call uncertain. Trimming took off 4 bases at V and 8 bases at J, with 6 bases between the two ends. The CDR3 is made up of 11 amino acids. DNA of the CDR3: TGTGCCAGCAGTTGGCTCCATGAGCAGTTCTTC. This sequence encodes CASSWLHEQFF.

The chain has TRBV20-1 and TRBJ2-5; D is possibly TRBD2 (6 bases). The CDR3 has 12 amino acids. Germline assignment: CDR1 DFQATT and CDR2 SNEGSKA (reference sequence). With 3 bases removed from V and 5 bases from J, the gap between germline ends came to 10 bases. CDR3 DNA sequence: TGCAGTGCTAGTGCCCGGGAGGAGACCCAGTACTTC. It yields the protein CSASAREETQYF.

The chain recombines TRBV19 with TRBJ2-7, with TRBD2 as a possible D gene (7 bases). Between the trimmed V and J ends, which lost 3 bases and 3 bases, there was a span of 12 bases. The germline V gene encodes CDR1 LNHDA and CDR2 SQIVND (reference sequence). The CDR3 extends over 14 amino acids. The DNA of the CDR3 is TGTGCCAGTAGTATCCGGGGGGCGGACTACGAGCAGTACTTC. Translated: CASSIRGADYEQYF.

This rearrangement joins TRBV18 to TRBJ2-7, with D unclear. Germline CDR1 is KGHSH and CDR2 is LQKENI. V was cut by 3 bases and J by 7 bases, with 10 bases left in between. The CDR3 totals 12 residues. The CDR3 sequence: CASSPAIEEQYF. CDR3 in DNA: TGTGCCAGCTCACCTGCCATCGAGGAGCAGTACTTC.

The chain combines TRBV5-4 with TRBJ2-7; 10 bases are shared with TRBD1. With V trimmed by 3 bases and J by 4 bases, 7 bases remained unmatched. The length of the CDR3 is 15 residues. Germline V gene sequence: CDR1 SGHNT, CDR2 YYREEE (reference sequence). The DNA for the CDR3 is TGTGCCAGCAGCTCCGGGACAGGGGAGGAATACGAGCAGTACTTC. It encodes CASSSGTGEEYEQYF.

V and J are TRBV3-1 (or the pseudogene TRBV3-2) and TRBJ1-1; D may be TRBD1 (6 bases). The V end was cut by 5 bases, the J end by 8 bases, with 9 bases between. In germline, CDR1 is LGHDT, CDR2 YNNKEL (reference sequence). The CDR3 has 11 residues. The CDR3 sequence: CASSEGTEAFF. As DNA, the CDR3 is TGTGCCAGCAGCGAAGGGACAGAAGCTTTCTTT.

The V and J genes are TRBV5-4 and TRBJ2-5; TRBD2 aligns across 7 bases. Germline-derived CDR1 and CDR2 are SGHNT and YYREEE (reference sequence). The CDR3 is made up of 16 amino acids. The V gene end was trimmed by 4 bases and the J gene end by 4 bases; junction bases not matched to a gene: 13. CDR3 sequence reads: CASSPKSGKRRETQYF. The CDR3 nucleotides read TGTGCCAGCAGCCCCAAAAGCGGGAAACGGAGAGAGACCCAGTACTTC.

This rearrangement joins TRBV5-1 to TRBJ1-6, with 8 positions matching TRBD1. Germline V lookup: CDR1 SGHRS, CDR2 YFSETQ. This CDR3 has 15 residues. Germline trimming cut 3 bases from V and 8 bases from J; bases unmatched to any gene: 7. In DNA form, the CDR3 reads TGCGCCAGCAGCTCCCTGACAGGGGCGGATTCACCCCTCCACTTT. Its translation: CASSSLTGADSPLHF.

This clone turned up a few times. The chain uses TRBV9 and TRBJ2-3; 7 nucleotides line up with TRBD2. Germline lookup yields CDR1 SGDLS and CDR2 YYNGEE. The V and J ends lost 3 bases and 4 bases, in that order; junction bases with no gene match: 8. The CDR3 spans 15 residues. The CDR3 loop is CASSAGGGPPDTQYF. The CDR3 region has the DNA TGTGCCAGCAGCGCGGGCGGGGGACCCCCAGATACGCAGTATTTT.

This sequence joins TRBV2 and TRBJ1-1; D possibly corresponds to TRBD1 (6 bases). This CDR3 has 12 residues. Germline V lookup: CDR1 SNHLY, CDR2 FYNNEI. With 5 bases removed from V and 4 bases from J, the gap between germline ends came to 8 bases. CDR3 coding DNA: TGTGCCAGCAGTACAGGGATCACTGAAGCTTTCTTT. Its translation is CASSTGITEAFF.

The chain joins TRBV30 to TRBJ1-6; perhaps TRBD1 as D (6 bases). From germline, CDR1 is GTSNPN and CDR2 SVGIG (reference sequence). V was shortened by 0 bases and J by 9 bases, with 12 bases between the two germline ends. CDR3 size: 14 residues. The CDR3, as DNA: TGTGCCTGGAGTGTACTGGTGGGGGCTTCACCCCTCCACTTT. Translation gives CAWSVLVGASPLHF.

The rearrangement uses TRBV18 and TRBJ1-2; 10 bases fit TRBD1. The germline gives CDR1 KGHSH, CDR2 LQKENI. This CDR3 has 15 amino acids. After removal of 5 bases from V and 6 bases from J, the junction contained 9 bases not matched to a gene. The CDR3 here is CASSAATGGADGYTF. Written as DNA, the CDR3 is TGTGCCAGCTCAGCAGCGACAGGGGGCGCGGATGGCTACACCTTC.

This clone has only a few counts. The V call is TRBV3-1 (or the pseudogene TRBV3-2), the J call TRBJ1-6; the match to TRBD1 covers 8 bases. J lost 10 bases, V lost 4 bases, and 6 bases had no gene match. Germline values: CDR1 LGHDT, CDR2 YNNKEL (reference sequence). The CDR3 runs to 14 residues. In DNA form, the CDR3 reads TGTGCCAGCAGCCCCCAGGGGGCCGGATCACCCCTCCACTTT. Translation: CASSPQGAGSPLHF.

The rearrangement uses TRBV5-5 and TRBJ1-1, with 12 bases matching TRBD1. The V segment lost 5 bases and the J segment 0 bases; nucleotides outside the gene matches: 5. The germline CDR1 and CDR2 sequences are SGHKS and YYEKEE (reference sequence). The CDR3 is 16 amino acids. CDR3 coding DNA: TGTGCCAGCAGACTGGGACAGGGGGCGTTGAACACTGAAGCTTTCTTT. Encoded protein: CASRLGQGALNTEAFF.

The chain carries TRBV3-1 (or the pseudogene TRBV3-2) and TRBJ2-5; TRBD2 is a possible D gene (6 bases). The V end lost 4 bases, the J end lost 5 bases, and 11 bases lay between the germline ends. The V gene's germline CDR1 is LGHDT and CDR2 YNNKEL (reference sequence). The CDR3 is 13 amino acids. As DNA, the CDR3 is TGTGCCAGCAGCCGGAGGGGTATGGAGACCCAGTACTTC. This encodes CASSRRGMETQYF.

The chain is built from TRBV5-1 and TRBJ1-2; 9 nucleotides match TRBD1. The CDR3 contains 14 residues. Germline V gene data show CDR1 as SGHRS and CDR2 as YFSETQ. The V segment lost 4 bases and the J segment 7 bases; nucleotides outside the gene matches: 8. In nucleotides, the CDR3 is TGCGCCAGCAGCAAACAACAGGGGGCGTTTGGCTACACCTTC. Translating it yields CASSKQQGAFGYTF.

V and J are TRBV19 and TRBJ2-1; 11 bases map to TRBD2. V gave up 5 bases and J gave up 4 bases; unmatched junction bases: 10. This CDR3 spans 17 amino acids. The germline V gene has CDR1 LNHDA and CDR2 SQIVND (reference sequence). The CDR3 DNA follows: TGTGCCAGTAGTCCCGATATAGCGGGGGGGCGTTACAATGAGCAGTTCTTC. It yields the protein CASSPDIAGGRYNEQFF.

The chain combines TRBV7-2 with TRBJ1-6; weak D call: TRBD1 (6 bases). This CDR3 has 15 residues. The ends were cut back, 7 bases at V and 10 bases at J, with 20 bases in the middle. The germline gives CDR1 SGHTA, CDR2 FQGNSA. CDR3 amino acids: CASTLNQGIGSPLHF. The CDR3 bases are TGTGCCAGCACCCTTAATCAGGGGATTGGATCACCCCTCCACTTT.

The chain links TRBV7-9 to TRBJ1-2; the D gene is possibly TRBD1 (5 bases). This CDR3 contains 12 residues. Trimming shortened V by 5 bases and J by 4 bases, and 8 bases separated the two germline ends. The germline CDR1 and CDR2 sequences are SEHNR and FQNEAQ (reference sequence). The CDR3 spells CASSADIYGYTF. CDR3 DNA sequence: TGTGCCAGCAGCGCGGACATCTATGGCTACACCTTC.

This clone occurred a few times. The chain recombines TRBV2 with TRBJ1-2; D call uncertain. Between the trimmed V and J ends, which lost 0 bases and 4 bases, there was a span of 9 bases. The CDR3 has 14 amino acids. Germline values: CDR1 SNHLY, CDR2 FYNNEI. The CDR3 sequence is CASSEALRVYGYTF. DNA of the CDR3: TGTGCCAGCAGTGAAGCGCTTCGGGTCTATGGCTACACCTTC.

V gene TRBV18 combines with J gene TRBJ2-6; D gene uncertain. The V and J ends lost 5 bases and 4 bases respectively, with 6 bases between them. Germline CDR1 and CDR2: KGHSH and LQKENI. This CDR3 has 13 amino acids. This CDR3 reads CASSNTGANVLTF. In nucleotides, the CDR3 is TGTGCCAGCTCAAATACAGGGGCCAACGTCCTGACTTTC.

The chain is built from TRBV7-9 and TRBJ1-6; a possible D gene is TRBD1 (5 bases). V shed 5 bases and J shed 6 bases, with 14 bases lying between them. This CDR3 is 15 amino acids long. Germline CDR1 reads SEHNR; CDR2 reads FQNEAQ (reference sequence). CDR3 residues: CASSPGDRANSPLHF. The CDR3 DNA reads TGTGCCAGCAGCCCGGGGGACCGGGCTAATTCACCCCTCCACTTT.

The rearrangement uses TRBV7-2 and TRBJ2-7, with 10 bases that match TRBD2. V gave up 6 bases and J gave up 4 bases; unmatched junction bases: 6. The CDR3 is 14 amino acids. CDR1 is SGHTA and CDR2 is FQGNSA in the germline V gene. CDR3 region: CASRLAGDSYEQYF. The CDR3 region has the DNA TGTGCCAGCAGGCTAGCGGGGGACTCTTACGAGCAGTACTTC.

This clone was detected once. The CDR3 DNA is TGTGCCAGCAGGCGGGACAGTACCTACGAGCAGTACTTC. It codes for CASRRDSTYEQYF. The chain joins TRBV6-5 to TRBJ2-7, with D possibly being TRBD1 (7 bases). Germline V gives CDR1 MNHEY, CDR2 SVGAGI. The V end lost 6 bases, the J end lost 2 bases, and 11 bases lay between the germline ends. CDR3 length: 13 residues.

The rearrangement links TRBV7-3 to TRBJ2-1; 10 bases fit TRBD2. Germline V CDR1 and CDR2: SGHTA, FQGTGA. After removal of 5 bases from V and 8 bases from J, the junction contained 9 bases not matched to a gene. The CDR3 is made up of 15 amino acids. CDR3 DNA sequence: TGTGCCAGCAGCCTCCAAGCGGGGGGGCGGGATGAGCAGTTCTTC. This translates into CASSLQAGGRDEQFF.

A single count supports this clone. The chain recombines TRBV18 with TRBJ2-3; 11 bases fit TRBD1. Germline V lookup: CDR1 KGHSH, CDR2 LQKENI. This CDR3 has 15 residues. With V trimmed by 0 bases and J by 5 bases, 1 base remained unmatched. The CDR3 sequence: CASSPPGTGGDTQYF. The DNA of the CDR3 is TGTGCCAGCTCACCACCAGGGACAGGGGGAGATACGCAGTATTTT.

The chain links TRBV5-1 to TRBJ2-7, with D unresolved. V was clipped by 1 base and J by 3 bases, with 8 bases between them. Germline loops: CDR1 SGHRS, CDR2 YFSETQ. This CDR3 is built from 13 residues. The CDR3 nucleotides read TGCGCCAGCAGCTTGCAGTCGAACTACGAGCAGTACTTC. Translated: CASSLQSNYEQYF. The full variable domain, rest sourced from reference TRBV5-1 and TRBJ2-7, is KAGVTQTPRYLIKTRGQQVTLSCSPISGHRSVSWYQQTPGQGLQFLFEYFSETQRNKGNFPGRFSGRQFSNSRSEMNVSTLELGDSALYLCASSLQSNYEQYFGPGTRLTVT.

This chain uses TRBV30 with TRBJ2-2; perhaps TRBD1 as D (6 bases). The V gene's germline CDR1 is GTSNPN and CDR2 SVGIG (reference sequence). The CDR3 runs 13 residues. V dropped 0 bases and J dropped 4 bases, with 6 bases sitting between them. The CDR3 loop reads CAWSVQGTGELFF. The CDR3 DNA follows: TGTGCCTGGAGTGTACAGGGCACCGGGGAGCTGTTTTTT.

The rearrangement uses TRBV5-5 and TRBJ1-6; 8 positions match TRBD1. With V trimmed by 0 bases and J by 9 bases, 2 bases remained unmatched. Germline V gene lookup returns CDR1 SGHKS and CDR2 YYEKEE (reference sequence). The CDR3 is 14 residues long. The CDR3 DNA is TGTGCCAGCAGCTTGGCGGACAGGGTTTCACCCCTCCACTTT. This sequence encodes CASSLADRVSPLHF.

This sequence joins TRBV19 and TRBJ2-1; 7 positions agree with TRBD2. Germline CDR1 LNHDA, CDR2 SQIVND (reference sequence). J lost 5 bases, V lost 4 bases, and 5 bases had no gene match. This CDR3 region has 14 residues. DNA for the CDR3: TGTGCCAGTAGTAAAAGCGGGGTGAACAATGAGCAGTTCTTC. Protein: CASSKSGVNNEQFF.